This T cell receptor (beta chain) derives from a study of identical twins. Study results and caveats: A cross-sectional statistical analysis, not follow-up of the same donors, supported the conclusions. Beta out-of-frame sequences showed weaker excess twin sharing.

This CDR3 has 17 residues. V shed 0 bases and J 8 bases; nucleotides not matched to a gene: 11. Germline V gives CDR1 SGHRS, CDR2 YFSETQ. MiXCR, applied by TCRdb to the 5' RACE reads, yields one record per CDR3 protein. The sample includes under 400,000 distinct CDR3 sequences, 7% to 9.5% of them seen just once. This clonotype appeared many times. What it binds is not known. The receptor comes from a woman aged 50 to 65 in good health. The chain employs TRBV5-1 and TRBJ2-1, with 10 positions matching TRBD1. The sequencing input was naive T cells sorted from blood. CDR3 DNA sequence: TGCGCCAGCAGCTTGGACCTCCGGGACAGGGGAACCGATGAGCAGTTCTTC. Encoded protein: CASSLDLRDRGTDEQFF.